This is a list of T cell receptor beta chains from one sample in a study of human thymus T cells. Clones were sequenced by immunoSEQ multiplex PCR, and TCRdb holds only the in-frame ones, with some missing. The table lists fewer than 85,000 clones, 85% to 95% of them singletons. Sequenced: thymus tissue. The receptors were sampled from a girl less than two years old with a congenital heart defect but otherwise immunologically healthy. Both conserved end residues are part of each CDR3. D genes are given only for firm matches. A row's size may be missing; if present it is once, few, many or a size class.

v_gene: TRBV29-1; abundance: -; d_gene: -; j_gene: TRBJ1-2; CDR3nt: TGCAGCGTTGGAACCGGGACGGACAAGGATGGCTACACCTTC; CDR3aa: CSVGTGTDKDGYTF
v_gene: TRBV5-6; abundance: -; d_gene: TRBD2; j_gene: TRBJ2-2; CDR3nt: TGTGCCAGCAGCCTAGAGAGACTAGCGGGAGGGCCGGGAACCGGGGAGCTGTTTTTT; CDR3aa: CASSLERLAGGPGTGELFF
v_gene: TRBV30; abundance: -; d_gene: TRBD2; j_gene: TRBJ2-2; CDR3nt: TGTGCCTGGAGTTTTTGTCGGTTGGGGCTAGCGGGAGTCCAGGGGGAGCTGTTTTTT; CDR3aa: CAWSFCRLGLAGVQGELFF
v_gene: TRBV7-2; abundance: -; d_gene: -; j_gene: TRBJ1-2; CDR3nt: TGTGCCAGTAACGGGGGAGGGCCCTTC; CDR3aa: CASNGGGPF
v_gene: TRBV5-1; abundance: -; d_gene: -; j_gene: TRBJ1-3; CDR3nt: TGCGCCAGCAGCTTGGCGGACCTCTCCTCTGGAAACACCATATATTTT; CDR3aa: CASSLADLSSGNTIYF
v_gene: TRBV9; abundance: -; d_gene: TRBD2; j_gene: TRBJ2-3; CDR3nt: TGTGCCAGCAGCGCGACCAAGGTGGCGGGAGTTGGAGATACGCAGTATTTT; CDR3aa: CASSATKVAGVGDTQYF
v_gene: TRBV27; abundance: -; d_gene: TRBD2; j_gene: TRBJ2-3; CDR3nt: TGTGCCAGCAGTTTAGTCGCGGGAGAGGAGCTGTGGACAGATACGCAGTATTTT; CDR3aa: CASSLVAGEELWTDTQYF
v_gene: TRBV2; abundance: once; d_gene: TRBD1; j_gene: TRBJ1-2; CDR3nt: TGTGCCAGCAGTGAAGGGACAGGCACCAATGGCTACACCTTC; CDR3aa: CASSEGTGTNGYTF
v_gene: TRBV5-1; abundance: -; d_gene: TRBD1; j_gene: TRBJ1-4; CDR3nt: TGCGCCAGCAGCCTCCCAGCTGGGACAGGGGTTGAAAAACTGTTTTTT; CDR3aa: CASSLPAGTGVEKLFF
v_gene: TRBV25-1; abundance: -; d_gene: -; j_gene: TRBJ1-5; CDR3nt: TGTGCCAGCAGTGAAGGTCGGACGGGCAATCAGCCCCAGCATTTT; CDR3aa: CASSEGRTGNQPQHF
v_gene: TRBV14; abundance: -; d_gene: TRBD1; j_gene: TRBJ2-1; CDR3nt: TGTGCCAGCAGCCAAGATCAGGGACAGGGAGTTAATGAGCAGTTCTTC; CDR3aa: CASSQDQGQGVNEQFF
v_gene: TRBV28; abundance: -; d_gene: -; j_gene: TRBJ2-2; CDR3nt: TGTGCCAGCAGTTCCCCAAGGGTTAACAGATGGGCGAACACCGGGGAGCTGTTTTTT; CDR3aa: CASSSPRVNRWANTGELFF
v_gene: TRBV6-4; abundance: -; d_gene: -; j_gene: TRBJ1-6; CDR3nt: TGTGCCAGCAGGGCCGGGACATCAGATTCACCCCTCCACTTT; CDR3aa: CASRAGTSDSPLHF
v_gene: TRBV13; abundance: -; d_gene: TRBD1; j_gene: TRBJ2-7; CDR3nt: TGTGCCAGCAGCTTAGGGGCATCAGGGGGACCGAGGATTGCATCCCCCTACGAGCAGTACTTC; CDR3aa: CASSLGASGGPRIASPYEQYF
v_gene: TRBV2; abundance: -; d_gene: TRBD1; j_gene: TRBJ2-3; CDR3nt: TGTGCCAGCAGTACCCACACCGTACACAGGGGGCAAGCAGATACGCAGTATTTT; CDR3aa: CASSTHTVHRGQADTQYF
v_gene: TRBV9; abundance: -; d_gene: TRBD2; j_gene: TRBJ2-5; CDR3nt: TGTGCCAGCAGCGTAGGGACTAGCGAGCAAGAGACCCAGTACTTC; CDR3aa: CASSVGTSEQETQYF
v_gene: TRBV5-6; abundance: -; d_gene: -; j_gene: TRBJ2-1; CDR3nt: TGTGCCAGCAGCTGCAAACTCCGCGGGGACAATGAGCAGTTCTTC; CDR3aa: CASSCKLRGDNEQFF
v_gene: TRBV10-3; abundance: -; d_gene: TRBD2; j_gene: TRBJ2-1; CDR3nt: TGTGCTGCAACCGGGGGGACTAGCGGGAGGGCCGGGCAGTTCTTC; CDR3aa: CAATGGTSGRAGQFF
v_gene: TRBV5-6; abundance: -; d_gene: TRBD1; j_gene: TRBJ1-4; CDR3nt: TGTGCCAGCAGCTCCTCCGGGACAGGGAATAATGAAAAACTGTTTTTT; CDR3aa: CASSSSGTGNNEKLFF
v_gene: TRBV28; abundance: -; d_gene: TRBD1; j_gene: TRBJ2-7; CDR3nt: TGTGCCAGCAGAGGACAGGTAACCTACGAGCAGTACTTC; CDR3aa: CASRGQVTYEQYF
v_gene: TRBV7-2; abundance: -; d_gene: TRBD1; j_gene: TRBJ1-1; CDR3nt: TGTGCCAGCAGCCCCGTGGGGACAGGGGCCCTTAACACTGAAGCTTTCTTT; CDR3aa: CASSPVGTGALNTEAFF
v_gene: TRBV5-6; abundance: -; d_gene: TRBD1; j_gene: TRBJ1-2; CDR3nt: TGTGCCAGCAGCTGGAAGGTACCGGGACAGACCACCTATGGCTACACCTTC; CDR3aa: CASSWKVPGQTTYGYTF
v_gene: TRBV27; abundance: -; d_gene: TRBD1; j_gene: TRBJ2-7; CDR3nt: TGTGCCAGCAGTTGGGACAGGGGCTACGAGCAGTACTTC; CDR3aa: CASSWDRGYEQYF
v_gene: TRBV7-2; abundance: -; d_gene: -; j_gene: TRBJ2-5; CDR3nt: TGTGCCAGCAGCTTAGGGGGGAGTTGGCTGCAGACCCAGTACTTC; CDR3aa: CASSLGGSWLQTQYF
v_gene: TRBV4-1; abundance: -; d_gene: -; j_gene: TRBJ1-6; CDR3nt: TGCGCCAGCAGCCAAGGGAAGGGGTCCTATAATTCACCCCTCCACTTT; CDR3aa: CASSQGKGSYNSPLHF
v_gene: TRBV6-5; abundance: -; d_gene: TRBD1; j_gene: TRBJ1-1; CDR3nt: TGTGCCAGCAGGACGACAGGGGGTACTGAAGCTTTCTTT; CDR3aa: CASRTTGGTEAFF
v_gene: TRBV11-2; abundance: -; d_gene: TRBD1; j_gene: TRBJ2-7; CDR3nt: TGTGCCAGCACCTACAGGGGCGACTACGAGCAGTACTTC; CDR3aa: CASTYRGDYEQYF
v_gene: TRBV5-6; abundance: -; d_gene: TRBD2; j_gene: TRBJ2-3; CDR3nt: TGTGCCAGCAGTCTTGCGAGTAGCGGGAGAAGGGATACGCAGTATTTT; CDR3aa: CASSLASSGRRDTQYF
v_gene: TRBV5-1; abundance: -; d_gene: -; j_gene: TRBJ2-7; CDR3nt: TGCGCCAGCAGCCCGAGCCGGGACTTAGGTCACGAGCAGTACTTC; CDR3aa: CASSPSRDLGHEQYF
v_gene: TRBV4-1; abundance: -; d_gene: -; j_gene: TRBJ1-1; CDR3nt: TGCGCCAGCAGCCACCCCACGTTCTCGGGGTTGAACACTGAAGCTTTCTTT; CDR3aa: CASSHPTFSGLNTEAFF
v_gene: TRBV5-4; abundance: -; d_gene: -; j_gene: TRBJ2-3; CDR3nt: TGTGCCAGCACCCTCGCAGATACGCAGTATTTT; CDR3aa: CASTLADTQYF
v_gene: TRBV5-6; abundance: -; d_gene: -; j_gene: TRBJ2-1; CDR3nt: TGTGCCAGCAGCTTTTTCACTAGTGTACAGTTCTTC; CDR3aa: CASSFFTSVQFF
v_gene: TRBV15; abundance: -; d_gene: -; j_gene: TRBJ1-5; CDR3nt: TGTGCCACCAGCACCCGGGACTCAGGTGAGCCCCAGCATTTT; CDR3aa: CATSTRDSGEPQHF
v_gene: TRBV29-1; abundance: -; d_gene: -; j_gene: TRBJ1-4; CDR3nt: TGCAGCGTCCCTAAGGGTGAAAAACTGTTTTTT; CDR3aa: CSVPKGEKLFF
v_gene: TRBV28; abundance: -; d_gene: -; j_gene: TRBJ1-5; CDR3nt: TGTGCCAGCTCGCCACGCAATCAGCCCCAGCATTTT; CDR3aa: CASSPRNQPQHF